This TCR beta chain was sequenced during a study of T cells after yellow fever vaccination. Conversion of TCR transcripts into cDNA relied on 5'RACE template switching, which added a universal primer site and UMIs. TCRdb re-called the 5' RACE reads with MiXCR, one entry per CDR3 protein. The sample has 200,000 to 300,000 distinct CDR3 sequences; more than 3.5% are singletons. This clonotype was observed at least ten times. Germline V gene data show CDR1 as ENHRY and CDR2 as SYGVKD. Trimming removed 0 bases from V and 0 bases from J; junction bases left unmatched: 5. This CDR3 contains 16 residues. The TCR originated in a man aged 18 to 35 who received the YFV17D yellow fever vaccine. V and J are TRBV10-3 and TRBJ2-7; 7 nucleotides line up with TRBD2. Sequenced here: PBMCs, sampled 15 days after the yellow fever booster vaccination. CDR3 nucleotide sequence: TGTGCCATCAGTGAGTCGATTAGCGGGTCCTCCTACGAGCAGTACTTC. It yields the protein CAISESISGSSYEQYF.